The next 3 T cell receptor beta chains were all read from a single sample in a study of cytotoxic CD8 clonotypes in ibrutinib-treated CLL. The table came from immunoSEQ multiplex PCR; TCRdb's copy has only in-frame clones and leaves some out. The sample yields around 310,000 clones, just under 80% seen once. The specimen comprised PBMCs, sampled before ibrutinib treatment. These receptors originate from a human donor with chronic lymphocytic leukemia.

This chain uses TRBV7-3 with TRBJ2-1; TRBD2 matches at 7 bases. Trimming took 3 bases from V and 4 from J; bases not matched to a gene: 6. Germline values: CDR1 SGHTA, CDR2 FQGTGA. The CDR3 covers 15 residues. CDR3 bases: TGTGCCAGCAGCTTGGCTAGCGGAACTTACAATGAGCAGTTCTTC. It yields the protein CASSLASGTYNEQFF.

The genes are TRBV11-2 and TRBJ2-7; 11 positions agree with TRBD2. Losses at the gene ends were 5 bases for V and 4 bases for J; bases not matched to a gene: 7. CDR3 length: 15 residues. The germline CDR1 and CDR2 sequences are SGHAT and FQNNGV. The CDR3 bases are TGTGCCAGCAGCCCCACTAGCGGGAGTGGGTACGAGCAGTACTTC. This gives the protein CASSPTSGSGYEQYF.

This clone was observed once. The rearrangement joins TRBV27 to TRBJ2-7; TRBD1 matches 8 bases. The CDR3 covers 14 residues. Trimming at V came to 5 bases and at J to 2 bases, leaving 5 bases not matched to a gene. Germline V lookup: CDR1 MNHEY, CDR2 SMNVEV (reference sequence). In DNA form, the CDR3 reads TGTGCCAGCAGTGTAGGACAGGGAACCTACGAGCAGTACTTC. Protein sequence: CASSVGQGTYEQYF.